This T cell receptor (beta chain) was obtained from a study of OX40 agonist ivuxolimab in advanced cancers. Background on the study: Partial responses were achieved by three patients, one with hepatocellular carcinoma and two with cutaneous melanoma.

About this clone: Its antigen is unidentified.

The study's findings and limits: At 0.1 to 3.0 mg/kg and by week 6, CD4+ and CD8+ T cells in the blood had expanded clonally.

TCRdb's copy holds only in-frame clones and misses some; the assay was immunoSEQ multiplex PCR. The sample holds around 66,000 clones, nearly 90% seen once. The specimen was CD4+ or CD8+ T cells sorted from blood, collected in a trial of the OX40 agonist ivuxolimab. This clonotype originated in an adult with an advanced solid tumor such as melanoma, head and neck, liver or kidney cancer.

CDR3 loop: CASSPQGLAVDTGELFF. In nucleotides, the CDR3 is TGTGCCAGCAGCCCCCAGGGACTAGCGGTAGACACCGGGGAGCTGTTTTTT. The chain couples TRBV9 to TRBJ2-2; 11 bases agree with TRBD2. CDR1 and CDR2 (germline): SGDLS, YYNGEE. Losses at the gene ends were 4 bases for V and 3 bases for J; bases not matched to a gene: 8. This CDR3 comprises 17 residues.